Listed here is a single T cell receptor beta chain. The sample originates from a study of blood T cell repertoires in COVID-19. Across the study: The study drew acute and convalescent COVID-19 samples from the United States, Italy and Spain.

Germline V gene lookup returns CDR1 PRHDT and CDR2 FYEKMQ (reference sequence). CDR3 length: 17 residues. The J segment lost 5 bases and the V segment lost 5 bases, leaving 12 bases of the junction unmatched. Original processing methods: Reference gene primer amplification in the assay estimated nucleated cell counts. Using immunoSEQ multiplex PCR, the repertoire was profiled, and TCRdb retains in-frame clones only, with some absent. The V and J calls and clone size come from that table; D and trimming were worked out from the DNA. Among about 180,000 clones listed, around 85% were seen once. The TCR was taken from a human donor with active or convalescent COVID-19. The donor label of this sample is uncertain. This chain connects TRBV13 to TRBJ2-1; TRBD1 matches 10 bases. The sample taken for sequencing was peripheral blood. The CDR3 DNA reads as TGTGCCAGCAGCGCCTGGGACAGGGGTGGATTAGACAATGAGCAGTTCTTC. Translating it yields CASSAWDRGGLDNEQFF.